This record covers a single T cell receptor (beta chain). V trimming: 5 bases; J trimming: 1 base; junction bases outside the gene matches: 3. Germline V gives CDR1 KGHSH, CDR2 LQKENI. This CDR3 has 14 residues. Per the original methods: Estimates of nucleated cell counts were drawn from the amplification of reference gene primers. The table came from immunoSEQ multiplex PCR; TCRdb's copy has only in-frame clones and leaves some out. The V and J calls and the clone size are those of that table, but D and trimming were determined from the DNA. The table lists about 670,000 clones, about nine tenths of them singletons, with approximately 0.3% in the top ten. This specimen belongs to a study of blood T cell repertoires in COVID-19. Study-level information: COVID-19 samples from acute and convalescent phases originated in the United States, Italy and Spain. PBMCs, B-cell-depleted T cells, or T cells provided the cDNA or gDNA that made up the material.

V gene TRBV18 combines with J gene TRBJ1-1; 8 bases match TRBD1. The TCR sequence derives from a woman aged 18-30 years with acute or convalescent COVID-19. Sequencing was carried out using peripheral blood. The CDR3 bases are TGTGCCAGCTCATCCACAGGGGGGAACACTGAAGCTTTCTTT. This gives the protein CASSSTGGNTEAFF.